This T cell receptor (beta chain) was captured in a study of shared clonotypes between healthy human individuals. It was CD45RO-negative cells, positively selected for CCR7, that made up naive CD8 cells, with terminally differentiated effector memory CD45RA+ cells excluded. This CDR3 has 19 residues. The germline V and J ends were trimmed by 0 bases and 0 bases, with 18 bases remaining between them. Germline V gives CDR1 MNHEY, CDR2 SMNVEV (reference sequence). Notes on this clone: Antigen: not known.

Sorted-subset replicate PCRs used 150 to 250 ng of genomic DNA. This amount corresponded to about 30,000 T cell genomes. The assay was immunoSEQ multiplex PCR, and TCRdb's table has in-frame clones only and misses some. The sample shows about 700,000 clones, 92% of them seen only once. Points from the study as a whole: Clonotype sharing among donors, it was expected, would be affected by sequencing depth.

The material sequenced was naive CD8+ T cells sorted from blood. The V gene is TRBV27, the J gene TRBJ1-5; D gene uncertain. This TCR derives from a man aged 30-40 years in good health. The CDR3 is CASSLSQFSINPSNQPQHF. As DNA, the CDR3 is TGTGCCAGCAGTTTATCCCAGTTTTCTATTAACCCTAGCAATCAGCCCCAGCATTTT.